A single T cell receptor (beta chain) is shown here with its context. What it binds is unknown. Every donor, a Caucasian adult, lived in Nashville, Tennessee. Germline CDR1 and CDR2: SGHDT and YYEEEE. V was clipped by 5 bases and J by 2 bases; unmatched bases: 8. CDR3 length: 16 amino acids. Only in-frame clones appear in the TCRdb table, and some are missing; sequencing was by immunoSEQ multiplex PCR. Of some 1,400,000 clones in the sample, roughly 96% were seen once. These data come from a study of shared clonotypes between healthy human individuals. Study-wide results and caveats: What naive subsets generally showed was a larger estimated richness than memory subsets showed. Generation probabilities were higher for clonotypes shared across all four sorted-subset donors than for unshared ones.

Sequenced sample: naive CD4+ T cells sorted from blood. Sample subset: CD45RA+ positively selected. The chain has TRBV5-6 and TRBJ2-7, with 12 bases matching TRBD2. The clonotype comes from a man aged 25-45 years in good health. The CDR3 DNA reads TGTGCCAGCAGTCCGCTAACTAGCGGGGGGCCCTACGAGCAGTACTTC. Translating it yields CASSPLTSGGPYEQYF. Variable domain in full (rest from reference TRBV5-6 and TRBJ2-7): DAGVTQSPTHLIKTRGQQVTLRCSPKSGHDTVSWYQQALGQGPQFIFQYYEEEERQRGNFPDRFSGHQFPNYSSELNVNALLLGDSALYLCASSPLTSGGPYEQYFGPGTRLTVT.